This entry features one TCR beta chain sequence. This specimen belongs to a study of blood T cell repertoires in COVID-19. Study in general: Both acute and convalescent COVID-19 samples were obtained from the United States, Italy and Spain.

Source study methods: Counts of nucleated cells, estimated from reference gene primer amplification, were obtained. TCRdb's copy holds only in-frame clones and misses some; the assay was immunoSEQ multiplex PCR. The V and J calls and clone size are taken from that table; D and trimming were inferred from the DNA. The top ten clones hold 7.6% of a sample with 120,000 or so clones, approximately 67% of them seen once. The sequenced material came from peripheral blood. The origin of this receptor is an older woman with acute or convalescent COVID-19.

The CDR3 loop reads CASSTGQNNSPLHF. The DNA for the CDR3 is TGTGCCAGCAGCACGGGACAGAATAATTCACCCCTCCACTTT. The chain couples TRBV13 to TRBJ1-6, with TRBD1 identical over 7 bases. Trimming removed 5 bases from V and 5 bases from J; junction bases left unmatched: 3. The CDR3 spans 14 residues. CDR1 is PRHDT and CDR2 is FYEKMQ in the germline V gene (reference sequence).